These 9 T cell receptor beta chains came from one sample sequenced in a study of regulatory T cells in long-lasting Graves disease. In building TCR beta libraries, iRepertoire HTBI primers were used together with Arm-PCR of CDR3 regions. MiXCR, run by TCRdb on the multiplex PCR reads, gives a single entry per CDR3 protein. The repertoire holds hundreds of thousands of distinct CDR3 sequences, with more than 20% as singletons. The time point: persistent/refractory GD, antithyroid drugs over 5 years with positive TRAb. Isolated PBMC RNA provided the starting material for the TCR library. This sample comprised peripheral blood mononuclear cells (PBMCs), obtained when the disease was refractory, from a patient treated with antithyroid drugs. These receptors came from a female donor with Graves disease.

This clonotype was recorded at least ten times. The junction shows a germline mismatch at one end, possibly a read error. V and J are TRBV10-3 and TRBJ2-7; tentatively, D is TRBD1 (5 bases). The CDR3 contains 13 residues. Germline CDR1 is ENHRY and CDR2 is SYGVKD. CDR3 in DNA: TGTGCCATCAGTGAGTCTGGGGCCTACGAACAGTACTTC. It is translated as CAISESGAYEQYF.

As to this clonotype: A much larger clone lies one base from this, so it may be a read error. Without the conserved terminal phenylalanine or tryptophan, this CDR3 likely stems from a read error. The V and J genes are TRBV12-3 or TRBV12-4 and TRBJ2-7; no firm D call. V dropped 0 bases and J dropped 5 bases, with 17 bases sitting between them. This CDR3 comprises 16 residues. The chain's CDR3 is CASSLAVSYPTHEQYL. CDR3 DNA sequence: TGTGCCAGCAGTTTAGCTGTCAGCTACCCTACTCACGAGCAGTACCTC.

This clonotype was observed many times. This chain links TRBV28 with TRBJ1-1; the D gene is possibly TRBD1 (5 bases). CDR3 size: 16 residues. V lost 1 base to trimming and J lost 4 bases, with 16 bases between them. Looked up from germline, CDR1 is MDHEN and CDR2 is SYDVKM. The CDR3 bases are TGTGCCAGCAGTTTATTGGGACGGCGCTGGGGCACTGAAGCTTTCTTT. Amino acids: CASSLLGRRWGTEAFF.

The J gene is TRBJ2-1, the V gene TRBV27; D unresolved. Germline V gives CDR1 MNHEY, CDR2 SMNVEV (reference sequence). V was clipped by 1 base and J by 10 bases, with 11 bases between them. This CDR3 has 13 amino acids. The CDR3 spells CASSLWSGYEQFF. In DNA form, the CDR3 reads TGTGCCAGCAGTTTATGGTCCGGCTACGAGCAGTTCTTC.

This clonotype was counted ten times or more. This sequence joins TRBV7-3 and TRBJ2-7; D could derive from TRBD1 or TRBD2 (5 bases each). The CDR3 loop spans 14 amino acids. With 5 bases removed from V and 0 bases from J, the gap between germline ends came to 11 bases. In germline, CDR1 is SGHTA, CDR2 FQGTGA. CDR3 bases: TGTGCCAGCAGCCCCGGGACGTACTCCTACGAGCAGTACTTC. Translating gives CASSPGTYSYEQYF.

There are a few counts of this clonotype. This rearrangement joins TRBV5-5 to TRBJ2-5; a weak D match, TRBD1 (5 bases). The germline V gene has CDR1 SGHKS and CDR2 YYEKEE (reference sequence). CDR3 length equals 13 residues. With 1 base removed from V and 4 bases from J, the gap between germline ends came to 8 bases. The CDR3 spells CASSLQGVETQYF. Written as DNA, the CDR3 is TGTGCCAGCAGCTTGCAAGGGGTAGAGACCCAGTACTTC.

V is TRBV27 and J is TRBJ2-7, with TRBD2 matching 8 bases. From germline, CDR1 is MNHEY and CDR2 SMNVEV (reference sequence). V shed 3 bases and J 3 bases; nucleotides not matched to a gene: 10. The CDR3 is 16 amino acids. The CDR3 sequence: CASSFSSAAGVYEQYF. DNA of the CDR3: TGTGCCAGCAGTTTTTCCTCAGCAGCGGGAGTCTACGAGCAGTACTTC.

In this sample, this clonotype turned up a few times. V gene TRBV20-1 combines with J gene TRBJ1-6, with 8 bases lining up with TRBD1. This CDR3 has 13 residues. The V gene's germline CDR1 is DFQATT and CDR2 SNEGSKA (reference sequence). After removal of 7 bases from V and 7 bases from J, the junction contained 6 bases not matched to a gene. The CDR3: CSVQGQVNSPLHF. CDR3 nucleotides: TGCAGTGTGCAGGGACAGGTCAATTCACCCCTCCACTTT.

This clonotype occurred a few times. The V call is TRBV3-1, the J call TRBJ2-7; TRBD1 aligns across 9 bases. Germline V gene lookup returns CDR1 LGHDT and CDR2 YNNKEL (reference sequence). The V segment lost 1 base and the J segment 6 bases; nucleotides outside the gene matches: 7. The CDR3 is 15 residues long. The CDR3 sequence is CASSQVLQGAGEQYF. The DNA of the CDR3 is TGTGCCAGCAGCCAAGTCTTACAGGGGGCGGGCGAGCAGTACTTC.